What follows are 13 T cell receptor beta chains derived from one specimen sequenced in a study of shared clonotypes between healthy human individuals. Some clones are missing from TCRdb's copy, which holds only in-frame ones; the method was immunoSEQ multiplex PCR. The sample records a few million clones, approximately 92% being singletons. Positively selected for CCR7, the CD45RO-negative cells used as naive CD8 cells excluded terminally differentiated effector memory CD45RA+ cells. Sequencing used naive CD8+ T cells from PBMCs. Source of these receptors: a man younger than 35 in good health. Some clones in this sample may be carry-over from other donors' samples.

The V call is TRBV5-1, the J call TRBJ2-7; 7 positions match TRBD1. This CDR3 region has 16 residues. The junction had 11 bases not matched to a gene; V was cut back by 4 bases and J by 1 base. Per the germline V gene, CDR1 is SGHRS and CDR2 is YFSETQ. The CDR3 sequence is CASSPPGQLISYEQYF. The CDR3 DNA follows: TGCGCCAGCAGCCCCCCGGGACAGTTGATATCCTACGAGCAGTACTTC.

This sequence joins TRBV28 and TRBJ1-2, with a weak D call TRBD1 (6 bases). This CDR3 is built from 17 residues. The V end lost 7 bases, the J end lost 5 bases, and 26 bases lay between the germline ends. Germline CDR1 is MDHEN and CDR2 is SYDVKM. This chain's CDR3 is CASTTPREGGSYYGYTF. CDR3 nucleotide sequence: TGTGCCAGCACCACCCCACGGGAGGGGGGCTCTTATTATGGCTACACCTTC.

This chain connects TRBV20-1 to TRBJ2-3; the D is unclear. V shed 7 bases and J shed 6 bases, with 8 bases lying between them. Germline values: CDR1 DFQATT, CDR2 SNEGSKA (reference sequence). The CDR3 contains 10 residues. The chain's CDR3 is CSVPWDTQYF. The CDR3 DNA sequence: TGCAGTGTGCCTTGGGATACGCAGTATTTT.

The V and J genes are TRBV27 and TRBJ2-1; no definite D call. Trimming removed 5 bases from V and 14 bases from J, with 13 bases in between. Germline loops: CDR1 MNHEY, CDR2 SMNVEV (reference sequence). The CDR3 spans 11 residues. DNA for the CDR3: TGTGCCAGCAGTGATAGGACCGTCAAGTTCTTC. Translation gives CASSDRTVKFF.

This clone has a single count. The chain joins TRBV28 to TRBJ2-5; unclear D gene. The CDR3 has 17 amino acids. The V and J ends lost 5 bases and 1 base respectively, with 20 bases between them. Germline values: CDR1 MDHEN, CDR2 SYDVKM. The CDR3 loop reads CASSLNTITDAQETQYF. As DNA, the CDR3 is TGTGCCAGCAGTCTGAACACTATAACAGATGCCCAAGAGACCCAGTACTTC.

The chain uses TRBV7-9 and TRBJ2-3; 9 bases align to TRBD2. V was clipped by 5 bases and J by 2 bases; unmatched bases: 5. The CDR3 sequence is 15 residues long. From germline, CDR1 is SEHNR and CDR2 FQNEAQ (reference sequence). CDR3 in amino acids: CASSDRTSATDTQYF. The DNA of the CDR3 is TGTGCCAGCAGCGATAGGACTAGCGCCACAGATACGCAGTATTTT. The entire variable domain, with the rest obtained from reference TRBV7-9 and TRBJ2-3, is as follows: DTGVSQNPRHKITKRGQNVTFRCDPISEHNRLYWYRQTLGQGPEFLTYFQNEAQLEKSRLLSDRFSAERPKGSFSTLEIQRTEQGDSAMYLCASSDRTSATDTQYFGPGTRLTVL.

V is TRBV19 and J is TRBJ1-5, with D uncertain. CDR1 and CDR2 (germline): LNHDA, SQIVND (reference sequence). The CDR3 sequence is 14 residues long. V lost 7 bases and J lost 3, with 13 bases in between. The CDR3 nucleotides read TGTGCCAGTATGGAGGTGGGCCTCAATCAGCCCCAGCATTTT. As protein: CASMEVGLNQPQHF.

This chain connects TRBV7-8 to TRBJ1-1, with a weak D call TRBD1 (6 bases). V was trimmed by 0 bases and J by 11 bases, leaving 13 bases between them. CDR3 length equals 13 residues. Germline V lookup: CDR1 SGHVS, CDR2 FQNEAQ. CDR3 sequence: CASSLATGPGAFF. CDR3 sequence (DNA): TGTGCCAGCAGCTTAGCTACAGGGCCTGGGGCTTTCTTT.

This clone has a single count. The sample contains more than one DNA sequence encoding this CDR3. J is TRBJ2-7 and V is TRBV6-4, with 9 nucleotides matching TRBD2. Germline V gene sequence: CDR1 MRHNA, CDR2 SNTAGT. The J segment lost 6 bases and the V segment lost 2 bases, leaving 2 bases of the junction unmatched. The CDR3 contains 13 residues. The DNA of the CDR3 is TGTGCCAGCAGTGACACGACTAGCGGCGAGCAGTACTTC. Translating gives CASSDTTSGEQYF.

The chain has TRBV5-6 and TRBJ1-2; D is possibly TRBD1 (5 bases). Germline V CDR1 and CDR2: SGHDT, YYEEEE. The CDR3 length is 12 residues. V lost 5 bases and J 4 bases, leaving 9 bases between the germline ends. Here the CDR3 DNA reads TGTGCCAGCAGGGGGCAGGGCTATGGCTACACCTTC. Translation: CASRGQGYGYTF. The whole variable domain, remainder taken from reference TRBV5-6 and TRBJ1-2, is DAGVTQSPTHLIKTRGQQVTLRCSPKSGHDTVSWYQQALGQGPQFIFQYYEEEERQRGNFPDRFSGHQFPNYSSELNVNALLLGDSALYLCASRGQGYGYTFGSGTRLTVV.

Turning to this clone: An end of the junction differs from the germline gene, which may be a read error. The chain carries TRBV27 and TRBJ2-1; D is uncertain. CDR3 size: 15 residues. Germline V lookup: CDR1 MNHEY, CDR2 SMNVEV (reference sequence). The CDR3 DNA reads TGTGCCAGCAGTACCCCGCAGGCTATGGGGTCCACATTACTCTTC. As protein: CASSTPQAMGSTLLF.

This clone appeared once. The chain uses TRBV27 and TRBJ2-2, with 10 bases that match TRBD2. J gave up 7 bases and V 5 bases, and 4 bases lay outside the gene matches. The CDR3 runs to 14 residues. Germline CDR1 and CDR2: MNHEY and SMNVEV (reference sequence). For the CDR3, the DNA is TGTGCCAGCAGTCAGCGGGAGGGGAACGGGGAGCTGTTTTTT. It codes for CASSQREGNGELFF.

This clone was picked up a small number of times. V usage is TRBV5-1 and J usage is TRBJ1-1, with TRBD1 as a possible D gene (5 bases). Trimming took off 4 bases at V and 4 bases at J, with 11 bases between the two ends. CDR1 is SGHRS and CDR2 is YFSETQ in the germline V gene. The CDR3 covers 13 residues. The CDR3 DNA reads TGCGCCAGCAGCCCCCCGGGGGGCACTGAAGCTTTCTTT. Protein product: CASSPPGGTEAFF.